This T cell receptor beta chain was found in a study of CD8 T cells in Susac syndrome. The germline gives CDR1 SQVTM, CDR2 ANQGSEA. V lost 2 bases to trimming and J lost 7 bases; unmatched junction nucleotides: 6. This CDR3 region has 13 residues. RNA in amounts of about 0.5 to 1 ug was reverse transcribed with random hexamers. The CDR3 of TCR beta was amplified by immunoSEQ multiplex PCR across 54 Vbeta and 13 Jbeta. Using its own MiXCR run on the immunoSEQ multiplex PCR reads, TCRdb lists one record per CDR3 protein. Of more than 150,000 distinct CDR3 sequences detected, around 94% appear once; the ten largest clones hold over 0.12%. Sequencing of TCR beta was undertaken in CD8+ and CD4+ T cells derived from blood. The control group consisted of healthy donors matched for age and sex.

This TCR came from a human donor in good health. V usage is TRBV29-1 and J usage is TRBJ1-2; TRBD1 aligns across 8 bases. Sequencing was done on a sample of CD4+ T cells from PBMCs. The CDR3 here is CSVESLRGLGYTF. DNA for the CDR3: TGCAGCGTTGAATCACTCAGGGGGCTTGGCTACACCTTC.